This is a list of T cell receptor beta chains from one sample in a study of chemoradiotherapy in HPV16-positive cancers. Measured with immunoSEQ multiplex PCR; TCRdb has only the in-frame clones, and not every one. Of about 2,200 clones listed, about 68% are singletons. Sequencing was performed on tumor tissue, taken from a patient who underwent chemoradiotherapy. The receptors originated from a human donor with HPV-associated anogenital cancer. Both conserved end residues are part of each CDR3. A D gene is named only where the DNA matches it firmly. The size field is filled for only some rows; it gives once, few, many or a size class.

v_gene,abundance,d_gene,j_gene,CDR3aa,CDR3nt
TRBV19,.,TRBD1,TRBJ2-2,CASSSGQEAGELFF,TGTGCCAGTAGTTCGGGACAGGAAGCCGGGGAGCTGTTTTTT
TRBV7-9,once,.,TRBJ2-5,CASSLDRSVEETQYF,TGTGCCAGCAGCTTAGATAGGTCGGTGGAAGAGACCCAGTACTTC
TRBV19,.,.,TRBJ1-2,CASTQGRGYGYTF,TGTGCCAGTACACAGGGAAGGGGCTATGGCTACACCTTC
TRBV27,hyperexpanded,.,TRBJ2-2,CASSPSGHYSATGELFF,TGTGCCAGCAGTCCAAGCGGGCACTACTCGGCCACCGGGGAGCTGTTTTTT
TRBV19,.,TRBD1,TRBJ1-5,CASSLSDRQDKPQHF,TGTGCCAGTAGTCTTTCGGACAGGCAGGACAAGCCCCAGCATTTT
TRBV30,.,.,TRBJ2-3,CARSGAYTDTQYF,TGTGCCCGGTCAGGAGCGTACACAGATACGCAGTATTTT
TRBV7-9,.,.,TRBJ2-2,CASSSLLAPGELFF,TGTGCCAGCAGCTCCCTACTAGCTCCCGGGGAGCTGTTTTTT
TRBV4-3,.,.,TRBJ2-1,CASSQGTSYNEQFF,TGCGCCAGCAGCCAAGGAACCTCCTACAATGAGCAGTTCTTC
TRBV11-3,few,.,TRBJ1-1,CASSLDQTGRTEAFF,TGTGCCAGCAGCTTAGATCAAACAGGGCGGACTGAAGCTTTCTTT
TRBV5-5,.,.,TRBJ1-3,CASSSAPGGSGNTIYF,TGTGCCAGCAGCTCCGCCCCGGGGGGCTCTGGAAACACCATATATTTT
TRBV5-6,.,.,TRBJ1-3,CASSSRGGSGNTIYF,TGTGCCAGCAGTTCGCGAGGGGGCTCTGGAAACACCATATATTTT
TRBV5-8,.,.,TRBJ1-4,CASSQEPRAEGLFF,TGCGCCAGCAGCCAAGAGCCCCGTGCCGAGGGACTGTTTTTT
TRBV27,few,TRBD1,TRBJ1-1,CASSLKQGMTEAFF,TGTGCCAGCAGTTTAAAACAGGGGATGACTGAAGCTTTCTTT
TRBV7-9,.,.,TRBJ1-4,CASAVDEKLFF,TGTGCCAGCGCGGTTGACGAAAAACTGTTTTTT
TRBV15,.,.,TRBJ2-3,CATSRDSTDTQYF,TGTGCCACCAGCAGAGATTCCACAGATACGCAGTATTTT
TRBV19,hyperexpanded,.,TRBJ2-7,CASSIAGGYEQYF,TGTGCCAGTAGTATCGCTGGGGGTTACGAGCAGTACTTC
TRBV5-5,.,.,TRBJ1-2,CASSQDFGSNYGYTF,TGCGCCAGCAGCCAAGATTTTGGCAGTAACTATGGCTACACCTTC
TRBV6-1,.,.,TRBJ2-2,CASSVSGNTGELFF,TGTGCCAGCAGTGTGTCAGGGAACACCGGGGAGCTGTTTTTT